This entry lists 2 T cell receptor beta chains sequenced from one sample in a study of blood T cell repertoires in COVID-19. TCRdb's table, derived via immunoSEQ multiplex PCR, lists solely in-frame clones and lacks some. The sample has about 200,000 clones, roughly 92% seen once. Sequenced input: peripheral blood. These receptors originate from a man in his thirties or forties with COVID-19, enrolled during active disease.

The chain joins TRBV5-1 to TRBJ2-3; 10 nucleotides agree with TRBD2. Germline V gene lookup returns CDR1 SGHRS and CDR2 YFSETQ. V lost 0 bases and J lost 1; bases outside the gene matches: 2. The CDR3 has 16 amino acids. In DNA form, the CDR3 reads TGCGCCAGCAGCTTGGGCCTAGCGGGGGGCACAGATACGCAGTATTTT. This encodes CASSLGLAGGTDTQYF.

J is TRBJ2-1 and V is TRBV7-9; D call uncertain. The length of the CDR3 is 14 residues. V was clipped by 3 bases and J by 4 bases, with 10 bases between them. Germline V gene data show CDR1 as SEHNR and CDR2 as FQNEAQ (reference sequence). The DNA of the CDR3 is TGTGCCAGCAGCTTCCCTAGTCCATACAATGAGCAGTTCTTC. It specifies CASSFPSPYNEQFF.